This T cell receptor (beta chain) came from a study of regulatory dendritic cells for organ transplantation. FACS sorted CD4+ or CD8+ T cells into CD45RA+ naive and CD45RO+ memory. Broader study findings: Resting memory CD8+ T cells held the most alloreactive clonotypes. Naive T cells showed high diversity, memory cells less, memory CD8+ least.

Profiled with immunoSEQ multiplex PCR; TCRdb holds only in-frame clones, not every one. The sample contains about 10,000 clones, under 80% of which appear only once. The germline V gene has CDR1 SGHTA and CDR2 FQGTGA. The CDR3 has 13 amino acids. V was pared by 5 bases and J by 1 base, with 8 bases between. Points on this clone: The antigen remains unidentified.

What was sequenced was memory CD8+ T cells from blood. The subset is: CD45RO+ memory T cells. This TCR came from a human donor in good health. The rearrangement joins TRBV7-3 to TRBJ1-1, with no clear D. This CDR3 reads CASSPVGNTEAFF. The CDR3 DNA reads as TGTGCCAGCAGCCCAGTGGGGAACACTGAAGCTTTCTTT.